This T cell receptor beta chain was retrieved from a study of T-cell reconstitution after alpha-beta-depleted transplantation in children. Unique molecular identifiers were incorporated into the prepared TCRbeta library. TCRdb re-analysed the PCR reads in MiXCR, keeping a single row per CDR3 protein. The sample lists hundreds of thousands of distinct CDR3 sequences, around 7.1% occurring once. Study findings and constraints: Certain patients had high TCRbeta diversity at day 60, and it came from recipient T cells and thymic progenitors that survived. Expanded clones from the graft, numbering several hundred, reportedly supplied alpha-beta T cells about two months after transplant. Diversity and T-cell counts at one year after transplant derived mostly from new T cells.

On this clonotype: Its antigen remains unidentified.

The sequence derives from a female patient aged 2-10 years who had a stem cell transplant for Fanconi anemia, so the T cells may come from the graft donor. The sample in question was peripheral blood, obtained 360 days after TCRalphabeta/CD19-depleted stem cell transplant.

The CDR3 loop reads CASSGSTWGTEAFF. The CDR3 DNA reads TGTGCCAGCAGTGGTTCTACGTGGGGCACTGAAGCTTTCTTT. This chain links TRBV2 with TRBJ1-1, with D unresolved. V gave up 4 bases and J gave up 4 bases, with 13 bases separating them. The germline V gene has CDR1 SNHLY and CDR2 FYNNEI. CDR3 length: 14 residues.